The next 24 T cell receptor beta chains were all read from a single sample in a study of spatial heterogeneity in lung cancer. TCRdb independently ran MiXCR on the 5' RACE reads; one entry per CDR3 protein. The sample shows around 92,000 distinct CDR3 sequences, around 12% of them seen only once. The time point: sample taken at primary tumor resection. Sample: PBMCs, taken at surgery. The receptors were sampled from a male donor with early-stage non-small cell lung cancer.

The CDR3 nucleotides read TGTGCCAGCAGCTTTAGGGGTACCGGGGAGCTGTTTTTT. Its protein product is CASSFRGTGELFF. The chain recombines TRBV13 with TRBJ2-2, with D possibly being TRBD1 (5 bases). In germline, CDR1 is PRHDT, CDR2 FYEKMQ (reference sequence). The CDR3 runs 13 residues. Deletions cut 3 bases from V and 5 bases from J, with 7 bases between. The full variable domain, rest sourced from reference TRBV13 and TRBJ2-2, is AAGVIQSPRHLIKEKRETATLKCYPIPRHDTVYWYQQGPGQDPQFLISFYEKMQSDKGSIPDRFSAQQFSDYHSELNMSSLELGDSALYFCASSFRGTGELFFGEGSRLTVL.

The gene calls are TRBV7-2 and TRBJ1-2, with D possibly being TRBD1 (6 bases). The CDR3 is 13 amino acids. Trimming removed 6 bases at V and 8 bases at J, with 16 bases between. Germline V gives CDR1 SGHTA, CDR2 FQGNSA. The DNA of the CDR3 is TGTGCCAGCAGTTTTAGCAGGGGCCGGGGCTACACCTTC. Its protein product is CASSFSRGRGYTF.

To note about this clonotype: Relative to the germline gene, one junction end is altered; a read error may explain this. The chain recombines TRBV5-1 with TRBJ1-5; TRBD1 matches 8 bases. This CDR3 has 15 amino acids. Germline V lookup: CDR1 SGHRS, CDR2 YFSETQ. CDR3 in amino acids: CTSSLGQGSNQPQHF. The CDR3 bases are TGCACCAGCAGCTTAGGACAGGGAAGCAATCAGCCCCAGCATTTT.

The rearrangement joins TRBV28 to TRBJ2-7, with a tentative D call TRBD2 (5 bases). CDR3 size: 12 residues. V was cut by 8 bases and J by 4 bases, with 12 bases left in between. Germline CDR1 reads MDHEN; CDR2 reads SYDVKM. CDR3 nucleotides: TGTGCCAGCGGGTATCGGACTTACGAGCAGTACTTC. Its translation is CASGYRTYEQYF.

At least ten counts were recorded for this clonotype. The chain carries TRBV7-3 and TRBJ2-3, with D hard to call. CDR1 SGHTA and CDR2 FQGTGA come from the germline V gene. V was pared by 5 bases and J by 0 bases, with 9 bases between. CDR3 length: 14 residues. The CDR3 DNA reads as TGTGCCAGCAGCCTTAGACCCAGCACAGATACGCAGTATTTT. Residues: CASSLRPSTDTQYF.

This clonotype occurred a few times. The CDR3 here is CASSFTGGGNSPLHF. Written as DNA, the CDR3 is TGTGCCAGCAGTTTTACAGGGGGAGGGAATTCACCCCTCCACTTT. This chain joins TRBV5-4 and TRBJ1-6, with 8 positions matching TRBD1. There are 15 residues in the CDR3. J lost 7 bases, V lost 5 bases, and 8 bases had no gene match. CDR1 and CDR2 (germline): SGHNT, YYREEE (reference sequence).

Comment on this clonotype: A read error may produce the germline difference seen at one junction end. The chain couples TRBV30 to TRBJ2-1; TRBD1 aligns across 11 bases. Germline V gives CDR1 GTSNPN, CDR2 SVGIG (reference sequence). CDR3 size: 12 residues. The CDR3 region has the DNA TGTGCCTCGGACAGGGGGCGTTCTGAGCTGTTCTTC. Translating gives CASDRGRSELFF.

The chain carries TRBV6-2 or TRBV6-3 and TRBJ2-6; possible D gene TRBD1, 6 bases. CDR1 and CDR2 (germline): MNHEY, SVGEGT. The CDR3 extends over 16 amino acids. The germline V and J ends were trimmed by 4 bases and 2 bases, with 12 bases remaining between them. In DNA, the CDR3 is TGTGCCAGCAGTTTTCCCAGGGGCGCTGGGGCCAACGTCCTGACTTTC. Its protein is CASSFPRGAGANVLTF.

This clonotype came up many times. J is TRBJ2-5 and V is TRBV11-2; possible D gene TRBD1, 5 bases. Germline lookup yields CDR1 SGHAT and CDR2 FQNNGV. This CDR3 has 15 residues. V was clipped by 3 bases and J by 4 bases, with 15 bases between them. The CDR3 DNA reads as TGTGCCAGCAGCTTCCTCCAGGGCCCCCGAGAGACCCAGTACTTC. As protein: CASSFLQGPRETQYF.

This chain connects TRBV6-2 or TRBV6-3 to TRBJ2-1; 12 nucleotides align to TRBD2. Per the germline V gene, CDR1 is MNHEY and CDR2 is SVGEGT. Trimming removed 6 bases from V and 4 bases from J; junction bases left unmatched: 7. The CDR3 length is 16 residues. The CDR3 protein is CASSRTLAGGYNEQFF. The CDR3 DNA follows: TGTGCCAGCAGCCGTACCCTAGCGGGGGGGTACAATGAGCAGTTCTTC.

V is TRBV2 and J is TRBJ2-5, with D tentatively TRBD2 (6 bases). Trimming shortened V by 2 bases and J by 9 bases, and 16 bases separated the two germline ends. CDR1 SNHLY and CDR2 FYNNEI come from the germline V gene. There are 14 residues in the CDR3. The CDR3 region has the DNA TGTGCCAGCAGTGAATGGAGGGCCCAAGTGGCCCAGTACTTC. Its translation: CASSEWRAQVAQYF. The entire variable domain, with the rest obtained from reference TRBV2 and TRBJ2-5, is as follows: EPEVTQTPSHQVTQMGQEVILRCVPISNHLYFYWYRQILGQKVEFLVSFYNNEISEKSEIFDDQFSVERPDGSNFTLKIRSTKLEDSAMYFCASSEWRAQVAQYFGPGTRLLVL.

The V gene is TRBV2, the J gene TRBJ2-2; the match to TRBD2 covers 8 bases. The CDR3 runs 16 residues. Looked up from germline, CDR1 is SNHLY and CDR2 is FYNNEI. V was clipped by 1 base and J by 0 bases; unmatched bases: 1. The CDR3 sequence: CASSEVGLANTGELFF. The DNA of the CDR3 is TGTGCCAGCAGTGAAGTGGGACTAGCGAACACCGGGGAGCTGTTTTTT.

The chain combines TRBV7-8 with TRBJ1-1, with a possible D match to TRBD1 (6 bases). Germline-derived CDR1 and CDR2 are SGHVS and FQNEAQ. The CDR3 runs to 15 residues. The V end lost 4 bases, the J end lost 0 bases, and 12 bases lay between the germline ends. Here the CDR3 reads CASSSQGRMNTEAFF. CDR3 DNA: TGTGCCAGCAGCTCCCAGGGGCGAATGAACACTGAAGCTTTCTTT.

In this sample, this clonotype turned up many times. The chain couples TRBV10-3 to TRBJ1-1; D remains ambiguous. The CDR3 consists of 14 residues. Trimming pared 2 bases from V and 1 base from J, leaving 8 bases between. Germline V gene lookup returns CDR1 ENHRY and CDR2 SYGVKD. This CDR3 is CAISEGRGNTEAFF. The CDR3 region has the DNA TGTGCCATCAGTGAGGGTAGAGGGAACACTGAAGCTTTCTTT.

This chain connects TRBV6-2 or TRBV6-3 to TRBJ1-1; D is perhaps TRBD1 (6 bases). The CDR3 has 17 residues. Per germline, CDR1 MNHEY and CDR2 SVGEGT. Trimming shortened V by 7 bases and J by 1 base, and 22 bases separated the two germline ends. This CDR3 reads CASTPNRGAGANTEAFF. The CDR3, as DNA: TGTGCCAGCACCCCGAATCGGGGGGCGGGGGCGAACACTGAAGCTTTCTTT.

In its sample, this clonotype was seen a few times. This CDR3 is CASSNVENTEAFF. The CDR3 region has the DNA TGTGCCAGCAGCAACGTCGAGAACACTGAAGCTTTCTTT. The genes are TRBV6-2 or TRBV6-3 and TRBJ1-1; the D is unclear. Germline V gene data show CDR1 as MNHEY and CDR2 as SVGEGT. Trimming shortened V by 6 bases and J by 1 base, and 9 bases separated the two germline ends. The CDR3 runs to 13 residues.

The table lists this clonotype with a few counts. The V gene is TRBV7-8, the J gene TRBJ2-1, with unresolved D. This CDR3 contains 19 residues. V was shortened by 2 bases and J by 1 base, with 21 bases between the two germline ends. In germline, CDR1 is SGHVS, CDR2 FQNEAQ. The CDR3 is CASSLTPFGLTSSYNEQFF. CDR3 sequence (DNA): TGTGCCAGCAGCTTAACGCCTTTCGGATTGACATCTTCCTACAATGAGCAGTTCTTC.

This clonotype was seen many times. Mismatch with germline at one junction end may stem from a read error. The gene calls are TRBV5-1 and TRBJ2-3; D ambiguous. Germline CDR1 SGHRS, CDR2 YFSETQ. The CDR3 runs to 11 residues. The CDR3 DNA is TGTGCCAGCAGCCTCACAGATACGCAGTATTTT. Its translation: CASSLTDTQYF.

Ten or more counts support this clonotype. This chain uses TRBV2 with TRBJ1-5, with TRBD1 identical over 8 bases. This CDR3 spans 14 amino acids. Trimming cost V 2 bases and J 3 bases; bases outside gene matches: 0. Germline values: CDR1 SNHLY, CDR2 FYNNEI. The CDR3 reads CASSEQGANQPQHF. Here the CDR3 DNA reads TGTGCCAGCAGTGAACAGGGGGCCAATCAGCCCCAGCATTTT. Complete variable domain (other parts from reference TRBV2 and TRBJ1-5): EPEVTQTPSHQVTQMGQEVILRCVPISNHLYFYWYRQILGQKVEFLVSFYNNEISEKSEIFDDQFSVERPDGSNFTLKIRSTKLEDSAMYFCASSEQGANQPQHFGDGTRLSIL.

This chain links TRBV4-3 with TRBJ1-2, with no clear D. V was trimmed by 0 bases and J by 5 bases, leaving 10 bases between them. CDR1 is LGHNA and CDR2 is YSLEER in the germline V gene. There are 14 residues in the CDR3. CDR3 DNA: TGCGCCAGCAGCCAAGAGAAGTCGGGGTATGGCTACACCTTC. It translates to CASSQEKSGYGYTF.

This clonotype was seen just once. This could be a read error, since a much larger clone is one nucleotide away. The gene calls are TRBV6-2 or TRBV6-3 and TRBJ2-7, with a weak D call TRBD2 (5 bases). The germline gives CDR1 MNHEY, CDR2 SVGEGT. This CDR3 has 12 residues. CDR3 bases: TGTGCCAGCAGTTCACTAGGGAACGAGGAGTACTTC. Its protein product is CASSSLGNEEYF.

This clonotype was counted only a few times. The chain uses TRBV7-2 and TRBJ2-2, with 7 bases identical to TRBD1. This CDR3 is built from 18 residues. The germline CDR1 and CDR2 sequences are SGHTA and FQGNSA. The V segment lost 1 base and the J segment 7 bases; nucleotides outside the gene matches: 15. The chain's CDR3 is CASSLEYWATGRDGELFF. For the CDR3, the DNA is TGTGCCAGCAGCTTAGAGTATTGGGCGACAGGGAGAGACGGGGAGCTGTTTTTT.

For this clonotype: Since no conserved phenylalanine or tryptophan closes the CDR3, a read error is the likely cause. This chain uses TRBV15 with TRBJ2-5, with D maybe TRBD1 (6 bases). Germline V gives CDR1 LNHNV, CDR2 YYDKDF (reference sequence). V shed 2 bases and J shed 0 bases, with 19 bases lying between them. The CDR3 is 18 residues long. CDR3 DNA: TGTGCCACCAGCAGATATCGGGGACAACAGGGTAACCAAGAGACCCAGTACCTC. This gives the protein CATSRYRGQQGNQETQYL.

The sample holds many counts of this clonotype. The J gene is TRBJ1-1, the V gene TRBV6-6; no definite D call. Trimming shortened V by 6 bases and J by 6 bases, and 8 bases separated the two germline ends. The CDR3 extends over 11 amino acids. CDR1 MNHNY and CDR2 SVGAGI come from the germline V gene (reference sequence). CDR3 amino acids: CASSRPPEAFF. Here the CDR3 DNA reads TGTGCCAGCAGCCGCCCCCCTGAAGCTTTCTTT.